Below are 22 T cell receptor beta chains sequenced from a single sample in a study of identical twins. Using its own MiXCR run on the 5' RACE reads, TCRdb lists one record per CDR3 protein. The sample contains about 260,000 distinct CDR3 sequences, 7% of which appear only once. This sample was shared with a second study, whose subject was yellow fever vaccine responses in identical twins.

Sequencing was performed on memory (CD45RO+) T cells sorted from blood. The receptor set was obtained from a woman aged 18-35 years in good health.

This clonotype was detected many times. CDR3 protein: CASSFSTETEAFF. The CDR3 bases are TGTGCCAGCAGTTTTTCCACCGAAACTGAAGCTTTCTTT. The rearrangement joins TRBV12-3 or TRBV12-4 to TRBJ1-1; D not certain. The ends were cut back, 3 bases at V and 5 bases at J, with 10 bases in the middle. This CDR3 spans 13 amino acids.

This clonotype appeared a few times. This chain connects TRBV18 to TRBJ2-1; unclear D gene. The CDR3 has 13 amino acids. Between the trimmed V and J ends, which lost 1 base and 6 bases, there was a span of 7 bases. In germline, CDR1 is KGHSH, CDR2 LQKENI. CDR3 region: CASSPHRINEQFF. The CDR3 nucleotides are TGTGCCAGCTCACCACACCGAATCAATGAGCAGTTCTTC.

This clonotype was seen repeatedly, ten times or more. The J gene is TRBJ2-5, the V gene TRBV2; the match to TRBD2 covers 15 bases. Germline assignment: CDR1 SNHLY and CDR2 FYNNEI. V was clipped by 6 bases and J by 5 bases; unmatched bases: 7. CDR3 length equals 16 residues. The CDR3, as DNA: TGTGCCAGCAGCCGCGGGACTAGCGGGGGGTTGGAGACCCAGTACTTC. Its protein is CASSRGTSGGLETQYF.

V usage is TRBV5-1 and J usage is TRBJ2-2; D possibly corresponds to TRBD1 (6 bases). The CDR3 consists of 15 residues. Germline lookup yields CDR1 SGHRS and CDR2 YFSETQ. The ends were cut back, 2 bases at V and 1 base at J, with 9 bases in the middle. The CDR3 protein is CASSLMTGNTGELFF. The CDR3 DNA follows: TGCGCCAGCAGCTTAATGACAGGGAACACCGGGGAGCTGTTTTTT.

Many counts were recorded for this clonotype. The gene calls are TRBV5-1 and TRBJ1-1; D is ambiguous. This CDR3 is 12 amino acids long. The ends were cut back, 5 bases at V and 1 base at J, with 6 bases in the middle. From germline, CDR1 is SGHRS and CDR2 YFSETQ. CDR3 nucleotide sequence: TGCGCCAGCAGACGGGAGAACACTGAAGCTTTCTTT. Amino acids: CASRRENTEAFF.

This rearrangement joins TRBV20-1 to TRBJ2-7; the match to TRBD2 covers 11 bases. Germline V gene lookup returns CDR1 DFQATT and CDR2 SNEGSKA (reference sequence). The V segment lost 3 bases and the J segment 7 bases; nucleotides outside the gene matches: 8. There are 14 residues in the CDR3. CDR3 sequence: CSASFGLAGGEQYF. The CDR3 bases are TGCAGTGCTAGTTTTGGACTAGCGGGTGGGGAGCAGTACTTC.

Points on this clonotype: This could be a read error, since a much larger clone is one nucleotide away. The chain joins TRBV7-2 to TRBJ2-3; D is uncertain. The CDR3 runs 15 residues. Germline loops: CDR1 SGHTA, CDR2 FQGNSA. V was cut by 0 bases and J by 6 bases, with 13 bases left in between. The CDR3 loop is CASSLAVLNTDTQYF. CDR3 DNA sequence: TGTGCCAGCAGCTTAGCGGTCTTGAACACTGATACGCAGTATTTT.

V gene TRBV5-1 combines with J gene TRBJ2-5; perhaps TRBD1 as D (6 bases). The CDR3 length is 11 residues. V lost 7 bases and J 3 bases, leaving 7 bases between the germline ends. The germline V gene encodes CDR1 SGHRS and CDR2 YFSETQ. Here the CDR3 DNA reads TGCGCCAGCGGGACAAAAGAGACCCAGTACTTC. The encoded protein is CASGTKETQYF. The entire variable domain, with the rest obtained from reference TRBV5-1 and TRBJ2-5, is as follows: KAGVTQTPRYLIKTRGQQVTLSCSPISGHRSVSWYQQTPGQGLQFLFEYFSETQRNKGNFPGRFSGRQFSNSRSEMNVSTLELGDSALYLCASGTKETQYFGPGTRLLVL.

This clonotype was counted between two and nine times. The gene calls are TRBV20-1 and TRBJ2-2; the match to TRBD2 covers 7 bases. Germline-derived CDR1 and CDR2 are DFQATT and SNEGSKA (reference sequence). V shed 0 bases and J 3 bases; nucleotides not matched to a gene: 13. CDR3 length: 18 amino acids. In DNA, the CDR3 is TGCAGTGCTAGAGATTCGGAGCGGCAGGGAGGGTACACCGGGGAGCTGTTTTTT. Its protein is CSARDSERQGGYTGELFF.

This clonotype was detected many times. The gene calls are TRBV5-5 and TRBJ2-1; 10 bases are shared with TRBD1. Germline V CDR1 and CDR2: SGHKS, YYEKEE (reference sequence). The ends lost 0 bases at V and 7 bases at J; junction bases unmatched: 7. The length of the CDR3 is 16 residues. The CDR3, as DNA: TGTGCCAGCAGCTTGGGGGGACAGGGGAAAAGGAATGAGCAGTTCTTC. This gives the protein CASSLGGQGKRNEQFF. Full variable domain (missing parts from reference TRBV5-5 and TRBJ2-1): DAGVTQSPTHLIKTRGQQVTLRCSPISGHKSVSWYQQVLGQGPQFIFQYYEKEERGRGNFPDRFSARQFPNYSSELNVNALLLGDSALYLCASSLGGQGKRNEQFFGPGTRLTVL.

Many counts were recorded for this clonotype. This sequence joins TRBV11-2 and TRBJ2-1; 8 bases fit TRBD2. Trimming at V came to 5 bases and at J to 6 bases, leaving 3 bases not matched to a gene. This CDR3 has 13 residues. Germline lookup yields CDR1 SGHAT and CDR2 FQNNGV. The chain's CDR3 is CASSIGTSNEQFF. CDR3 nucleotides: TGTGCCAGCAGCATCGGGACTAGCAATGAGCAGTTCTTC.

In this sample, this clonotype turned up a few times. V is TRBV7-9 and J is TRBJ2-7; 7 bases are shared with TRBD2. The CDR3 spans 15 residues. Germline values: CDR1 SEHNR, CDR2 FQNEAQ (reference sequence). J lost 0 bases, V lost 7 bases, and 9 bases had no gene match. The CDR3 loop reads CASKPGRALSYEQYV. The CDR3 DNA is TGTGCCAGCAAACCGGGGAGGGCCCTCTCCTACGAGCAGTACGTC.

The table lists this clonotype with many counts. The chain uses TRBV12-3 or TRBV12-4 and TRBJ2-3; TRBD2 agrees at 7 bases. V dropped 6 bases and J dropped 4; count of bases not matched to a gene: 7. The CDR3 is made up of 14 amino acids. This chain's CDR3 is CASRERGWADTQYF. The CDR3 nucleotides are TGTGCCAGCAGAGAGCGGGGTTGGGCAGATACGCAGTATTTT.

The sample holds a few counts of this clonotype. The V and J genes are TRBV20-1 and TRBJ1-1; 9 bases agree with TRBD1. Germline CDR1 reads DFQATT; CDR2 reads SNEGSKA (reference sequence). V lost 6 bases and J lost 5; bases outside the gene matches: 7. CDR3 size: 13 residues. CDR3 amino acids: CSARLTGGTEAFF. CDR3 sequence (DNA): TGCAGTGCCAGGCTGACAGGGGGGACTGAAGCTTTCTTT.

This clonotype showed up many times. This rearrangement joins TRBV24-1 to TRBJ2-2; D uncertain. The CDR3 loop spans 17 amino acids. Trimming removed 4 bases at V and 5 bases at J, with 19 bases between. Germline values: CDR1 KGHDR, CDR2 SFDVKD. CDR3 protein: CATSDFPLGPVTGELFF. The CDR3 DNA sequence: TGTGCCACCAGTGACTTCCCCCTGGGCCCGGTAACCGGGGAGCTGTTTTTT.

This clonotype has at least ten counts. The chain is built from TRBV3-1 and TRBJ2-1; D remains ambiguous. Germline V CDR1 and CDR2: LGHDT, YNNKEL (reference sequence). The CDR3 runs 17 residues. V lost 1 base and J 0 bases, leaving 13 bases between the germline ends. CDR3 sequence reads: CASSQGLGPDSYNEQFF. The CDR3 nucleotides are TGTGCCAGCAGCCAAGGGTTAGGGCCCGACTCCTACAATGAGCAGTTCTTC.

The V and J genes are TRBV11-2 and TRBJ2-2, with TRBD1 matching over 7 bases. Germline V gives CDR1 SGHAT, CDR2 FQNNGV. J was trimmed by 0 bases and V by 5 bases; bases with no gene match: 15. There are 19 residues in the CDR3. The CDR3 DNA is TGTGCCAGCAGCCGAACGACAGGGTTTGTCGGACCGAACACCGGGGAGCTGTTTTTT. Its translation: CASSRTTGFVGPNTGELFF.

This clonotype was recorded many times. The CDR3 DNA is TGTGCCAGCGCCCCCGGGCGGGAGTTCTCCTACAATGAGCAGTTCTTC. It encodes CASAPGREFSYNEQFF. V is TRBV3-1 and J is TRBJ2-1; TRBD2 matches 7 bases. V gave up 8 bases and J gave up 0 bases; unmatched junction bases: 10. This CDR3 is 16 amino acids long. The germline CDR1 and CDR2 sequences are LGHDT and YNNKEL (reference sequence).

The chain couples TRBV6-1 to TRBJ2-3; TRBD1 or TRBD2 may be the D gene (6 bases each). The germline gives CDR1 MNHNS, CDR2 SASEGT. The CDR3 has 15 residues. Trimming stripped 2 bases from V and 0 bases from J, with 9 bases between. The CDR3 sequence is CASSEQGTSTDTQYF. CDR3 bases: TGTGCCAGCAGTGAACAGGGGACTAGCACAGATACGCAGTATTTT.

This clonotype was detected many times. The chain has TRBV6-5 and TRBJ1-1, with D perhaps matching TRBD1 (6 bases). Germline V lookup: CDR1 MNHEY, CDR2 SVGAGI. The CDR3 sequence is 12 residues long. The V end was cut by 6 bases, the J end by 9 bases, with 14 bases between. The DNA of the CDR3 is TGTGCCAGCAGAACCCCCGGGGGCAAAGCTTTCTTT. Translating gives CASRTPGGKAFF.

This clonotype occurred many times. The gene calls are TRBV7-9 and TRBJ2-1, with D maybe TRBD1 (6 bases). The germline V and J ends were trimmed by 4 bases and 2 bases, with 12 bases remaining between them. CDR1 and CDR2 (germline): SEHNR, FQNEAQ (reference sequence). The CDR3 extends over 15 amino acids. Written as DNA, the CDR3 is TGTGCCAGCAGCTCTGGACAGATGACCTACAATGAGCAGTTCTTC. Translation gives CASSSGQMTYNEQFF. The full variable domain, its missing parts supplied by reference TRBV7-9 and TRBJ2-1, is DTGVSQNPRHKITKRGQNVTFRCDPISEHNRLYWYRQTLGQGPEFLTYFQNEAQLEKSRLLSDRFSAERPKGSFSTLEIQRTEQGDSAMYLCASSSGQMTYNEQFFGPGTRLTVL.

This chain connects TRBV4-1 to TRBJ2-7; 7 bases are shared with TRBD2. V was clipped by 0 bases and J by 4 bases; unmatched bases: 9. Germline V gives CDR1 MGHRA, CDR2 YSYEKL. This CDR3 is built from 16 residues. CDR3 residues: CASSQDQRGPLYEQYV. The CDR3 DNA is TGCGCCAGCAGCCAAGATCAGCGGGGCCCCCTTTACGAGCAGTACGTC.